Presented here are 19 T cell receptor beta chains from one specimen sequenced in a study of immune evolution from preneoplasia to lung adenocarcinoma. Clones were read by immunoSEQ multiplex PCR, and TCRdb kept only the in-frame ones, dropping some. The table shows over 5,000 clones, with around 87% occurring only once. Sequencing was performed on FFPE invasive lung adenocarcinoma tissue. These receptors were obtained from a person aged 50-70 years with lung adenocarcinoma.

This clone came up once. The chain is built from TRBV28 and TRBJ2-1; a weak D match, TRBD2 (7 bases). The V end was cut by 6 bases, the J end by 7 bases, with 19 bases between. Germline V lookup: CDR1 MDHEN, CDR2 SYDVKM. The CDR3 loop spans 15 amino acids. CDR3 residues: CASRELRGGVNEQFF. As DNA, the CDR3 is TGTGCCAGCAGGGAACTGCGAGGGGGGGTAAATGAGCAGTTCTTC.

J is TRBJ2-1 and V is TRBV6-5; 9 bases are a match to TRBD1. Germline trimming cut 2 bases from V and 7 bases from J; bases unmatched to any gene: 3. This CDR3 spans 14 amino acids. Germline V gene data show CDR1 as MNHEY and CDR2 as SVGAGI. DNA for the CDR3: TGTGCCAGCAGTTACGGGACAGGGTCTAATGAGCAGTTCTTC. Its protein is CASSYGTGSNEQFF.

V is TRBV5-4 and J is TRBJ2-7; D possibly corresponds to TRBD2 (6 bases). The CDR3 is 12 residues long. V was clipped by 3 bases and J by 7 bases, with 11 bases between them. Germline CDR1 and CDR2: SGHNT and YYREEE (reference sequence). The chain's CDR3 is CASSSDRGEQYF. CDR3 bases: TGTGCCAGCAGCTCGGATCGGGGGGAGCAGTACTTC.

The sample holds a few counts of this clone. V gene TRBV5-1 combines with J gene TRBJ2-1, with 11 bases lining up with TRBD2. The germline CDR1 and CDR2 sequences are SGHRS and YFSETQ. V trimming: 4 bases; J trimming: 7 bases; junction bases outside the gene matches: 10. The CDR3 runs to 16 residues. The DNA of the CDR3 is TGCGCCAGCAGCCCACCCACTAGCGGGAGTCGGAATGAGCAGTTCTTC. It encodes CASSPPTSGSRNEQFF.

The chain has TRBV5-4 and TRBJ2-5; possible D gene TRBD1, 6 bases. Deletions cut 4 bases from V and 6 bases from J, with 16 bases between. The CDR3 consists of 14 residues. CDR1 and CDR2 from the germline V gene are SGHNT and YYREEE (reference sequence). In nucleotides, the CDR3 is TGTGCCAGCAGCGAAAAACAGGGAGCGAAGACCCAGTACTTC. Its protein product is CASSEKQGAKTQYF.

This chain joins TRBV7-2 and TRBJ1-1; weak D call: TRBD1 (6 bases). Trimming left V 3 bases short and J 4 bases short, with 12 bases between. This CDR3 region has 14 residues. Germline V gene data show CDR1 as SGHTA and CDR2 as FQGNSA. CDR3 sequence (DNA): TGTGCCAGCAGCTTTACAGGGTCGGGCACTGAAGCTTTCTTT. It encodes CASSFTGSGTEAFF.

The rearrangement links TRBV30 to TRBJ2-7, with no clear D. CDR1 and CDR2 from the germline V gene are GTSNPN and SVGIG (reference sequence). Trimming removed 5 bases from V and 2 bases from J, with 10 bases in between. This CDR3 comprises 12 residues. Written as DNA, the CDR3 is TGTGCCTGGGGGTACGGCGCCTACGAGCAGTACTTC. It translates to CAWGYGAYEQYF. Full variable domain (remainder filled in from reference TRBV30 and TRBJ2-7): SQTIHQWPATLVQPVGSPLSLECTVEGTSNPNLYWYRQAAGRGLQLLFYSVGIGQISSEVPQNLSASRPQDRQFILSSKKLLLSDSGFYLCAWGYGAYEQYFGPGTRLTVT.

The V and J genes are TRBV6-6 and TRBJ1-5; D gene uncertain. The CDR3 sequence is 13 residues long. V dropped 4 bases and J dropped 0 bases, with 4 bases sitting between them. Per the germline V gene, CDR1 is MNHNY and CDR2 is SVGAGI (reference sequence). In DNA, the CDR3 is TGTGCCAGCAGTTTGAATAGCAATCAGCCCCAGCATTTT. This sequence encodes CASSLNSNQPQHF.

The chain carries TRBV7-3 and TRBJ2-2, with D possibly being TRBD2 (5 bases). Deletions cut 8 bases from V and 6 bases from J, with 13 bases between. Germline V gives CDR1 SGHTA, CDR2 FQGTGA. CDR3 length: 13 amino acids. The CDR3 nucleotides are TGTGCCAGCCGCGGTAGCGTATCCGGGGAGCTGTTTTTT. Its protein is CASRGSVSGELFF.

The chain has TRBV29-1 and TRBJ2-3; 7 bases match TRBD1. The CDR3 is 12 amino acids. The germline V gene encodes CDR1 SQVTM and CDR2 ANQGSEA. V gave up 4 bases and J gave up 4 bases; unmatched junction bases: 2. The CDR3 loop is CSVVQGADTQYF. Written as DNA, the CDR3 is TGCAGCGTTGTTCAGGGGGCAGATACGCAGTATTTT.

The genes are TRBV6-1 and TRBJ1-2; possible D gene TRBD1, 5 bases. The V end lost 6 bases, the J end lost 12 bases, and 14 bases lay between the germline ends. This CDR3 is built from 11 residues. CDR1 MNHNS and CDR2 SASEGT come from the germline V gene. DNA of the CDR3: TGTGCCAGCAGCGAGGGGACGGCCCACACCTTC. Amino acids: CASSEGTAHTF.

CDR3 sequence: CAGPTRAEKQETQYF. In DNA, the CDR3 is TGTGCCGGCCCCACCAGGGCCGAAAAGCAAGAGACCCAGTACTTC. This chain joins TRBV25-1 and TRBJ2-5, with D perhaps matching TRBD1 (5 bases). The CDR3 consists of 15 residues. Trimming left V 11 bases short and J 2 bases short, with 21 bases between. Germline V gene lookup returns CDR1 MGHDK and CDR2 SYGVNS.

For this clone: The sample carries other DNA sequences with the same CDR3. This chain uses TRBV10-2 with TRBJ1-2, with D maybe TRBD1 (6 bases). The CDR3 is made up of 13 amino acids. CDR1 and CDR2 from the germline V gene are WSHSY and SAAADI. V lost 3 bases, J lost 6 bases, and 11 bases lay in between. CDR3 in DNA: TGCGCCAGCAGTGATACAGGGATACATGGCTACACCTTC. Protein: CASSDTGIHGYTF.

CDR3 nucleotides: TGTGCCAGCAGCCTCAGGGGGGGGCGTACCCCCAAGGGGAATGAGCAGTTCTTC. Protein: CASSLRGGRTPKGNEQFF. This sequence joins TRBV14 and TRBJ2-1; D possibly uses TRBD1 or TRBD2 (7 bases each). The CDR3 spans 18 residues. V lost 4 bases and J 7 bases, leaving 26 bases between the germline ends. The germline V gene encodes CDR1 SGHDN and CDR2 FVKESK.

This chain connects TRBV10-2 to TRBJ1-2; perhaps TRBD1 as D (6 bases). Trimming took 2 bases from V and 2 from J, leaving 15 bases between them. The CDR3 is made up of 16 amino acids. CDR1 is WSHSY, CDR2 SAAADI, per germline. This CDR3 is CASSEGNRDTNYGYTF. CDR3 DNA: TGCGCCAGCAGTGAGGGGAACAGGGACACGAACTATGGCTACACCTTC.

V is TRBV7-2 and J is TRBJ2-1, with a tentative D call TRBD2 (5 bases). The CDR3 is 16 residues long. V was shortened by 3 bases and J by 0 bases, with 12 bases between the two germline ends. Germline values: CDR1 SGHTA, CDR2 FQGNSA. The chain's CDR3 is CASSLDWESSYNEQFF. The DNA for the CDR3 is TGTGCCAGCAGCTTGGACTGGGAGAGCTCCTACAATGAGCAGTTCTTC. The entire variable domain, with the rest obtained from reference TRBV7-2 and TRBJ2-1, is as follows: GAGVSQSPSNKVTEKGKDVELRCDPISGHTALYWYRQSLGQGLEFLIYFQGNSAPDKSGLPSDRFSAERTGGSVSTLTIQRTQQEDSAVYLCASSLDWESSYNEQFFGPGTRLTVL.

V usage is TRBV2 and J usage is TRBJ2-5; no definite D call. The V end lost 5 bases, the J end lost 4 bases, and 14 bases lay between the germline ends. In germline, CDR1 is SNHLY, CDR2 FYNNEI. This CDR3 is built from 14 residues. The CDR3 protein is CASSIVRVGETQYF. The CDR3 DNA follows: TGTGCCAGCAGTATCGTCAGAGTAGGAGAGACCCAGTACTTC.

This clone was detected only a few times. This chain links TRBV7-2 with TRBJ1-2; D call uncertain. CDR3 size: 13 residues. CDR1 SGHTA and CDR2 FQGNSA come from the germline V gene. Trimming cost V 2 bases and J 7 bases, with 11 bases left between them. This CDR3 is CASSLMGAGGYTF. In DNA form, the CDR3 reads TGTGCCAGCAGCTTAATGGGTGCGGGTGGCTACACCTTC.

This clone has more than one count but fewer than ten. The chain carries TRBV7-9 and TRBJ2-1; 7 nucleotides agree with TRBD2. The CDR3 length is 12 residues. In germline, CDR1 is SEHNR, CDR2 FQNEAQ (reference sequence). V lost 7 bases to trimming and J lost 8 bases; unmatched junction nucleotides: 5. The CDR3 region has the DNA TGTGCCAGCACTTTGGGAGGGGATGAGCAGTTCTTC. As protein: CASTLGGDEQFF.